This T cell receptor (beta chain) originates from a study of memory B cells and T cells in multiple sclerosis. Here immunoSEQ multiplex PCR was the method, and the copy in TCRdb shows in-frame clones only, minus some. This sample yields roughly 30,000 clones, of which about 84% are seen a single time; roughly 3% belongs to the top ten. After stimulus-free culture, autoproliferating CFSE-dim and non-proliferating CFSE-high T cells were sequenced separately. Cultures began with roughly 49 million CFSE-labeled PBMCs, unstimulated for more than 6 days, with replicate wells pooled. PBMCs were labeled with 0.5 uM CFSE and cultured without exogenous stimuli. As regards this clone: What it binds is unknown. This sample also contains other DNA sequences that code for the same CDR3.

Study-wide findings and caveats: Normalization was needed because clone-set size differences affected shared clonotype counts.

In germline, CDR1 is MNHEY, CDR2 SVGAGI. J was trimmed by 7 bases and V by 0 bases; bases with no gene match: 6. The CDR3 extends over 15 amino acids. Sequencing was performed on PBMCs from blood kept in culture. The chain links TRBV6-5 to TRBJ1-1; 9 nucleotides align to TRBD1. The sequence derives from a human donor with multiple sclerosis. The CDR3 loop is CASSYSGTGIDEAFF. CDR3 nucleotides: TGTGCCAGCAGTTACTCAGGGACAGGGATAGATGAAGCTTTCTTT.